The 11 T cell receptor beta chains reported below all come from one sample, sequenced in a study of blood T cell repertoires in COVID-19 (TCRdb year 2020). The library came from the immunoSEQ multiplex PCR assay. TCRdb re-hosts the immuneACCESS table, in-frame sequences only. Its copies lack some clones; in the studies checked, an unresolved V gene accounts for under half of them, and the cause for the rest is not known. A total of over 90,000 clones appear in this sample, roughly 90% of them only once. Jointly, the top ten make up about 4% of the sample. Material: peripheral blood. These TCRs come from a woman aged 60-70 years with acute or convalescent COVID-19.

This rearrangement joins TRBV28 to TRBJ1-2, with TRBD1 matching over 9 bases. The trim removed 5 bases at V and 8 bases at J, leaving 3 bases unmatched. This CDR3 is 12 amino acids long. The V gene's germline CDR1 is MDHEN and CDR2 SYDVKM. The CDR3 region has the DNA TGTGCCAGCAGTACAGGGGGCGACGGCTACACCTTC. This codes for CASSTGGDGYTF.

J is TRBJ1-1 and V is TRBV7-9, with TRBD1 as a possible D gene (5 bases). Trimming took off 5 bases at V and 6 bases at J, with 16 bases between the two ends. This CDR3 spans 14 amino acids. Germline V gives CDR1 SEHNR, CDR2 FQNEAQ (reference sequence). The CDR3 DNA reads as TGTGCCAGCAGCCCCCCCGGGGGGGTAGCTGAAGCTTTCTTT. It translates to CASSPPGGVAEAFF.

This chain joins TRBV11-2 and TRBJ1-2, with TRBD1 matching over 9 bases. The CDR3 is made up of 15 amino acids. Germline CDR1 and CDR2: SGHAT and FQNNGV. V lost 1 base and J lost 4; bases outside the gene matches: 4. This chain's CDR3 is CASSLAQDRGYGYTF. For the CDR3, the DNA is TGTGCCAGCAGCTTAGCACAGGACAGGGGCTATGGCTACACCTTC.

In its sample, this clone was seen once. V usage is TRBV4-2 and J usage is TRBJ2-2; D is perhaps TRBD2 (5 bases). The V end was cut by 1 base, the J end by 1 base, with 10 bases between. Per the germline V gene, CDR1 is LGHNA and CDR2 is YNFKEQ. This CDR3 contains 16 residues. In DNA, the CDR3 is TGTGCCAGCAGCCAAGCGGGCAGCGGGAACACCGGGGAGCTGTTTTTT. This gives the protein CASSQAGSGNTGELFF.

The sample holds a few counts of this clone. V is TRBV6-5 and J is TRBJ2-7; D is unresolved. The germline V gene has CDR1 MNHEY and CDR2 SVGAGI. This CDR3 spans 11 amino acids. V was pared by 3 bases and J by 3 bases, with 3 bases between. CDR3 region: CASSYHYEQYF. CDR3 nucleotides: TGTGCCAGCAGTTATCACTACGAGCAGTACTTC.

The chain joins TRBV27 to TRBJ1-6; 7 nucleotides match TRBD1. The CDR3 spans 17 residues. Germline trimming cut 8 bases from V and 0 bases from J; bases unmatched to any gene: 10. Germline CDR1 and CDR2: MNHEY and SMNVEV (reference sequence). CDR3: CASCPWTGYSYNSPLHF. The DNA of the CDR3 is TGTGCCAGCTGCCCATGGACAGGTTACTCCTATAATTCACCCCTCCACTTT.

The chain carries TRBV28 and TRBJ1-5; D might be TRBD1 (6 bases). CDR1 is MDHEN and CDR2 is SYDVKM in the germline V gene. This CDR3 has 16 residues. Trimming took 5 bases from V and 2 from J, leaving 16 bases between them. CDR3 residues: CASSHHQGPGNQPQHF. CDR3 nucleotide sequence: TGTGCCAGCAGTCACCATCAGGGGCCAGGCAATCAGCCCCAGCATTTT.

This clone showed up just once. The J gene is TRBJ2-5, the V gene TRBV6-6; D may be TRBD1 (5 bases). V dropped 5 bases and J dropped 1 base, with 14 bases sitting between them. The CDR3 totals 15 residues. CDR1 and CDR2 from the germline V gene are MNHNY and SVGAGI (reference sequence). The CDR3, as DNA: TGTGCCAGCAGTCTCGCCGGACAAAGCCAAGAGACCCAGTACTTC. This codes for CASSLAGQSQETQYF.

The CDR3 protein is CASTLTGNRQPQHF. For the CDR3, the DNA is TGTGCCAGCACCCTAACAGGTAATCGTCAGCCCCAGCATTTT. The genes are TRBV2 and TRBJ1-5; D is possibly TRBD1 (5 bases). Trimming left V 7 bases short and J 6 bases short, with 16 bases between. The CDR3 runs 14 residues. CDR1 and CDR2 from the germline V gene are SNHLY and FYNNEI.

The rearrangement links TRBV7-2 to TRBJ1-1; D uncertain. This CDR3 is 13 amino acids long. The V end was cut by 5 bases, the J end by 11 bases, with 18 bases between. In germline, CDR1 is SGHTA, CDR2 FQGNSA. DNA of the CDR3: TGTGCCAGCAGCCTCCCGGGAAGCCCATCGGCTTTCTTT. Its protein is CASSLPGSPSAFF.

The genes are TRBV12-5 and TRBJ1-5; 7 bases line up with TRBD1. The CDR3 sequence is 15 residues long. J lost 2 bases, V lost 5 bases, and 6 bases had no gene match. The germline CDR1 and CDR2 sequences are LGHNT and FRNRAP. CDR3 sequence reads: CASGVTGLGNQPQHF. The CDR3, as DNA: TGTGCTAGTGGTGTGACAGGGCTTGGCAATCAGCCCCAGCATTTT.